These 29 T cell receptor beta chains were sequenced from one sample in a study of spatial heterogeneity in lung cancer. A single record per CDR3 protein comes from TCRdb applying MiXCR to the 5' RACE reads. This table holds 45,000 to 55,000 distinct CDR3 sequences, approximately 5.3% found once. As to time point: sample taken at primary tumor resection. The material sequenced was PBMCs, taken at surgery. Receptor source: a male donor with early-stage non-small cell lung cancer.

This clonotype has a count of ten or more. The chain couples TRBV20-1 to TRBJ1-1; TRBD1 aligns across 9 bases. CDR3 length: 14 amino acids. Looked up from germline, CDR1 is DFQATT and CDR2 is SNEGSKA (reference sequence). J gave up 5 bases and V 5 bases, and 9 bases lay outside the gene matches. The CDR3 DNA reads TGCAGTGCTGCGACAGGGGGGGTTATGACTGAAGCTTTCTTT. It translates to CSAATGGVMTEAFF.

Many counts were recorded for this clonotype. The chain couples TRBV5-1 to TRBJ2-5; TRBD1 matches at 7 bases. The ends lost 3 bases at V and 4 bases at J; junction bases unmatched: 12. The CDR3 sequence is 16 residues long. Per germline, CDR1 SGHRS and CDR2 YFSETQ. Here the CDR3 reads CASSSIDRDGAETQYF. In nucleotides, the CDR3 is TGCGCCAGCAGCTCCATCGACAGGGATGGGGCAGAGACCCAGTACTTC.

This clonotype was observed at least ten times. This chain uses TRBV29-1 with TRBJ2-7; D possibly corresponds to TRBD1 (8 bases). The germline V gene encodes CDR1 SQVTM and CDR2 ANQGSEA. This CDR3 is built from 12 residues. Trimming took 2 bases from V and 10 from J, leaving 15 bases between them. CDR3 DNA: TGCAGCGTTGAATGGACAGGGAGGGAACAGTACTTC. Translation: CSVEWTGREQYF.

Comments on this clonotype: A much larger clone lies one base from this, so it may be a read error. The rearrangement uses TRBV7-7 and TRBJ2-2, with 9 bases identical to TRBD2. This CDR3 has 15 amino acids. Germline CDR1 is SSHAT and CDR2 is FNYEAQ (reference sequence). CDR3 nucleotides: TGTGCCAACAGCCTTAGCGGGAGTAGGACCGGGGAGCTGTTTTTT. Its protein product is CANSLSGSRTGELFF.

In this sample, this clonotype turned up a few times. J is TRBJ2-1 and V is TRBV7-9; 10 bases align to TRBD2. CDR1 is SEHNR, CDR2 FQNEAQ, per germline (reference sequence). Trimming took 2 bases from V and 9 from J; bases not matched to a gene: 10. This CDR3 spans 16 amino acids. The CDR3 DNA reads as TGTGCCAGCAGCTTAATAATCAGCGGGAGGGACCCTGAGCAGTTCTTC. Protein: CASSLIISGRDPEQFF.

This clonotype was picked up a small number of times. The chain carries TRBV4-3 and TRBJ1-1; 7 bases line up with TRBD1. CDR1 is LGHNA, CDR2 YSLEER, per germline. The CDR3 extends over 15 amino acids. J gave up 3 bases and V 0 bases, and 4 bases lay outside the gene matches. As DNA, the CDR3 is TGCGCCAGCAGCCAAGATAGGCAGGGGGACACTGAAGCTTTCTTT. It translates to CASSQDRQGDTEAFF.

This clonotype was recorded at least ten times. DNA of the CDR3: TGTGCCTGGAGTTACAGGGGGCTTCAGCCCCAGCATTTT. As protein: CAWSYRGLQPQHF. J is TRBJ1-5 and V is TRBV30, with 9 nucleotides matching TRBD1. Germline CDR1 reads GTSNPN; CDR2 reads SVGIG (reference sequence). The junction had 2 bases not matched to a gene; V was cut back by 2 bases and J by 6 bases. The CDR3 sequence is 13 residues long.

This clonotype was detected only a few times. This may be a read error: a much more frequent sequence differs by one nucleotide. The rearrangement joins TRBV20-1 to TRBJ2-7; TRBD2 might be the D (6 bases). This CDR3 region has 13 residues. Germline lookup yields CDR1 DFQATT and CDR2 SNEGSKA (reference sequence). The CDR3 DNA reads TGCAGTGCTCCCACTAGCCGATCCTGCGAGCAGTACTTC. The encoded protein is CSAPTSRSCEQYF.

The rearrangement uses TRBV7-7 and TRBJ2-5; a weak D match, TRBD2 (5 bases). The length of the CDR3 is 13 residues. Per the germline V gene, CDR1 is SSHAT and CDR2 is FNYEAQ (reference sequence). V was trimmed by 3 bases and J by 5 bases, leaving 10 bases between them. CDR3 in amino acids: CASSLGGYETQYF. The CDR3, as DNA: TGTGCCAGCAGCTTGGGCGGGTACGAGACCCAGTACTTC.

This clonotype was seen repeatedly, ten times or more. This chain joins TRBV3-1 and TRBJ1-1; D possibly corresponds to TRBD1 (5 bases). The CDR3 length is 16 residues. The ends were cut back, 4 bases at V and 3 bases at J, with 18 bases in the middle. Germline-derived CDR1 and CDR2 are LGHDT and YNNKEL (reference sequence). The CDR3 DNA reads as TGTGCCAGCAGCCCCCCGGGAACAGGATGGGACACTGAAGCTTTCTTT. Protein sequence: CASSPPGTGWDTEAFF.

This clonotype was picked up a small number of times. V and J are TRBV5-4 and TRBJ1-6; the D is unclear. This CDR3 has 14 residues. V was pared by 0 bases and J by 10 bases, with 11 bases between. In germline, CDR1 is SGHNT, CDR2 YYREEE (reference sequence). The CDR3 DNA reads TGTGCCAGCAGCTTGGTCCCGGAGGGCTCACCCCTCCACTTT. Protein product: CASSLVPEGSPLHF.

The rearrangement links TRBV27 to TRBJ1-2, with 8 bases matching TRBD1. CDR1 and CDR2 from the germline V gene are MNHEY and SMNVEV (reference sequence). V was clipped by 3 bases and J by 0 bases; unmatched bases: 6. The CDR3 consists of 16 residues. CDR3 protein: CASSFRTGTSNYGYTF. The CDR3 DNA follows: TGTGCCAGCAGTTTCCGGACAGGGACTTCTAACTATGGCTACACCTTC.

This clonotype showed up many times. The chain employs TRBV30 and TRBJ2-3, with D maybe TRBD2 (6 bases). This CDR3 spans 15 amino acids. Germline CDR1 and CDR2: GTSNPN and SVGIG (reference sequence). Trimming removed 6 bases from V and 2 bases from J, with 18 bases in between. The CDR3 sequence is CACLRSGRPTDTQYF. The DNA for the CDR3 is TGTGCCTGCCTTCGTAGCGGACGCCCCACAGATACGCAGTATTTT.

This clonotype was found a few times. This chain links TRBV3-1 with TRBJ2-3, with D possibly TRBD1 on 5 matching bases. The CDR3 is 17 amino acids. Germline loops: CDR1 LGHDT, CDR2 YNNKEL (reference sequence). The germline V and J ends were trimmed by 0 bases and 1 base, with 14 bases remaining between them. This chain's CDR3 is CASSQDPRDWGTDTQYF. DNA of the CDR3: TGTGCCAGCAGCCAAGATCCCAGGGATTGGGGCACAGATACGCAGTATTTT.

This clonotype was observed many times. The chain employs TRBV5-8 and TRBJ1-1; D is perhaps TRBD1 (5 bases). Germline CDR1 and CDR2: SGHTS and YDEGEE. This CDR3 contains 15 residues. Between the trimmed V and J ends, which lost 0 bases and 4 bases, there was a span of 13 bases. The CDR3 loop is CASSLERGLGTEAFF. The CDR3 bases are TGTGCCAGCAGCTTGGAAAGGGGCCTAGGCACTGAAGCTTTCTTT. The variable domain in full, with the rest retrieved from reference TRBV5-8 and TRBJ1-1, is EAGVTQSPTHLIKTRGQQATLRCSPISGHTSVYWYQQALGLGLQFLLWYDEGEERNRGNFPPRFSGRQFPNYSSELNVNALELEDSALYLCASSLERGLGTEAFFGQGTRLTVV.

This sequence joins TRBV20-1 and TRBJ2-7; TRBD2 might be the D (5 bases). Trimming shortened V by 3 bases and J by 1 base, and 10 bases separated the two germline ends. CDR1 DFQATT and CDR2 SNEGSKA come from the germline V gene (reference sequence). The CDR3 length is 13 residues. The CDR3 region is CSASVGGSYEQYF. CDR3 DNA sequence: TGCAGTGCTAGTGTTGGAGGTTCCTACGAGCAGTACTTC.

This clonotype was detected ten times or more. The V call is TRBV7-8, the J call TRBJ2-7, with TRBD2 matching 9 bases. The CDR3 covers 18 residues. The trim removed 5 bases at V and 6 bases at J, leaving 20 bases unmatched. The germline gives CDR1 SGHVS, CDR2 FQNEAQ. The DNA of the CDR3 is TGTGCCAGCAGCGCCGGCCACCACTCCCGGCGGGAGGGCCCCGAGCAGTACTTC. Protein: CASSAGHHSRREGPEQYF.

This clonotype was seen many times. The chain recombines TRBV2 with TRBJ2-1, with 8 bases identical to TRBD1. This CDR3 region has 15 residues. The germline V gene encodes CDR1 SNHLY and CDR2 FYNNEI. With 6 bases clipped from V and 0 bases from J, the junction kept 4 bases outside the gene matches. This CDR3 reads CASSPGTGSYNEQFF. The CDR3 coding sequence is TGTGCCAGCAGCCCCGGGACAGGCTCCTACAATGAGCAGTTCTTC.

This clonotype was counted many times. The chain links TRBV2 to TRBJ1-5, with 9 nucleotides matching TRBD1. From germline, CDR1 is SNHLY and CDR2 FYNNEI. J was trimmed by 2 bases and V by 4 bases; bases with no gene match: 9. The CDR3 contains 17 residues. CDR3: CASSVGTGNVGNQPQHF. In DNA, the CDR3 is TGTGCCAGCAGTGTCGGGACAGGGAACGTTGGCAATCAGCCCCAGCATTTT.

This clonotype was seen ten or more times. The chain joins TRBV19 to TRBJ2-1, with TRBD1 matching over 7 bases. V trimming: 4 bases; J trimming: 0 bases; junction bases outside the gene matches: 9. This CDR3 is built from 17 residues. Germline V CDR1 and CDR2: LNHDA, SQIVND (reference sequence). Here the CDR3 reads CASSTRKRQGSYNEQFF. The CDR3 bases are TGTGCCAGTAGTACTAGGAAACGACAGGGCTCCTACAATGAGCAGTTCTTC.

Ten or more counts support this clonotype. J is TRBJ1-6 and V is TRBV7-2, with 12 nucleotides matching TRBD1. Germline assignment: CDR1 SGHTA and CDR2 FQGNSA. V gave up 8 bases and J gave up 10 bases; unmatched junction bases: 6. The CDR3 has 14 residues. The CDR3 coding sequence is TGTGCCAGCGGGGACAGGGGGCGCCTATCACCCCTCCACTTT. It is translated as CASGDRGRLSPLHF.

This clonotype was counted a few times. The rearrangement links TRBV11-2 to TRBJ2-1; tentative D call: TRBD2 (5 bases). V was trimmed by 0 bases and J by 1 base, leaving 7 bases between them. The CDR3 has 15 amino acids. Germline V lookup: CDR1 SGHAT, CDR2 FQNNGV. The DNA for the CDR3 is TGTGCCAGCAGCTTAGAGACGGGGTCCTACAATGAGCAGTTCTTC. Translation: CASSLETGSYNEQFF.

This clonotype has at least ten counts. The V call is TRBV6-2 or TRBV6-3, the J call TRBJ2-2; D uncertain. The CDR3 sequence is 16 residues long. Germline V CDR1 and CDR2: MNHEY, SVGEGT. V gave up 4 bases and J gave up 0 bases, with 12 bases separating them. The CDR3 sequence: CASSFSQDPNTGELFF. DNA of the CDR3: TGTGCCAGCAGTTTTTCCCAAGACCCGAACACCGGGGAGCTGTTTTTT.

This clonotype has ten or more counts. The gene calls are TRBV7-2 and TRBJ2-7; a weak D match, TRBD2 (5 bases). Trimming took 3 bases from V and 4 from J, leaving 13 bases between them. This CDR3 is 14 amino acids long. Looked up from germline, CDR1 is SGHTA and CDR2 is FQGNSA. The CDR3 loop reads CASSLNEGVYEQYF. The CDR3 DNA sequence: TGTGCCAGCAGCTTGAACGAGGGCGTTTACGAGCAGTACTTC.

This clonotype was found many times. The gene calls are TRBV6-6 and TRBJ1-6; D gene unclear. The CDR3 is 12 residues long. V was pared by 2 bases and J by 10 bases, with 6 bases between. Germline V gene sequence: CDR1 MNHNY, CDR2 SVGAGI (reference sequence). The CDR3 nucleotides read TGTGCCAGCAGTTACGCGGGATCACCCCTCCACTTT. Amino acid sequence: CASSYAGSPLHF.

This clonotype has at least ten counts. The rearrangement uses TRBV29-1 and TRBJ2-7; 8 bases fit TRBD2. The junction had 11 bases not matched to a gene; V was cut back by 8 bases and J by 2 bases. This CDR3 has 14 residues. Germline assignment: CDR1 SQVTM and CDR2 ANQGSEA. The DNA for the CDR3 is TGCAGCTTCTCAAGCGGAGCGGGAGCCTACGAGCAGTACTTC. Protein: CSFSSGAGAYEQYF.

The chain carries TRBV9 and TRBJ2-5; 7 bases map to TRBD1. The CDR3 consists of 14 residues. Germline values: CDR1 SGDLS, CDR2 YYNGEE. The ends lost 4 bases at V and 7 bases at J; junction bases unmatched: 10. The CDR3 region has the DNA TGTGCCAGCAGCCCCTTGACAGGGACGTGGACCCAGTACTTC. Protein product: CASSPLTGTWTQYF. The complete variable domain, with remaining parts taken from reference TRBV9 and TRBJ2-5, reads DSGVTQTPKHLITATGQRVTLRCSPRSGDLSVYWYQQSLDQGLQFLIQYYNGEERAKGNILERFSAQQFPDLHSELNLSSLELGDSALYFCASSPLTGTWTQYFGPGTRLLVL.

The chain carries TRBV28 and TRBJ2-7; 9 bases map to TRBD2. CDR1 MDHEN and CDR2 SYDVKM come from the germline V gene. The V and J ends lost 6 bases and 2 bases, in that order; junction bases with no gene match: 8. The CDR3 has 15 residues. The CDR3 region is CASSLLAGVAYEQYF. CDR3 in DNA: TGTGCCAGCAGCCTATTAGCGGGAGTAGCCTACGAGCAGTACTTC.

This clonotype was detected many times. The chain recombines TRBV25-1 with TRBJ1-1, with D unclear. Germline-derived CDR1 and CDR2 are MGHDK and SYGVNS. This CDR3 comprises 14 residues. Trimming removed 3 bases at V and 2 bases at J, with 10 bases between. This CDR3 is CASSETGINTEAFF. As DNA, the CDR3 is TGTGCCAGCAGTGAGACGGGAATTAACACTGAAGCTTTCTTT.